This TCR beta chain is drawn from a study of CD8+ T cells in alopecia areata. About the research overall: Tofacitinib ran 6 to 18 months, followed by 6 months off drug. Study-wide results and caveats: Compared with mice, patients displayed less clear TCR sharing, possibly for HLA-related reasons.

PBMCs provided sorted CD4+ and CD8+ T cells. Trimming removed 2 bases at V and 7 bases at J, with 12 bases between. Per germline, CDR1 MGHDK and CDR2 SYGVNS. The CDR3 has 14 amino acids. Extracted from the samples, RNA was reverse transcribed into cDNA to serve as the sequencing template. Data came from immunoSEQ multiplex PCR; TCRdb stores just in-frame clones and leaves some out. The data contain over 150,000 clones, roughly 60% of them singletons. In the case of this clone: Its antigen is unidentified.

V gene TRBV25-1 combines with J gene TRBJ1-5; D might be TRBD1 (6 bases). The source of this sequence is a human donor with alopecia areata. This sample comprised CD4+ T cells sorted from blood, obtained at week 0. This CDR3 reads CASSEQGGGQPQHF. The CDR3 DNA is TGTGCCAGCAGTGAACAAGGGGGAGGACAGCCCCAGCATTTT.